This T cell receptor beta chain was recorded in a study of T cell responses to AZD1222 COVID-19 vaccine. Trimming stripped 4 bases from V and 9 bases from J, with 19 bases between. This CDR3 has 15 residues. Germline V CDR1 and CDR2: SEHNR, FQNEAQ (reference sequence). The data were produced by immunoSEQ multiplex PCR, yet TCRdb's version contains in-frame clones alone and is incomplete. The repertoire holds about 94,000 clones, with roughly 85% as singletons. This chain joins TRBV7-9 and TRBJ1-5; the D gene is possibly TRBD1 (6 bases). The sequence derives from an adult who received the AZD1222 COVID-19 vaccine. Sequencing was performed on peripheral blood, taken 28 days after the second AZD1222 dose. The DNA for the CDR3 is TGTGCCAGCAGCTCGAATTACAGGGTTCATGGGCCCCAGCATTTT. Translating gives CASSSNYRVHGPQHF.